This entry lists 26 T cell receptor beta chains sequenced from one sample in a study of Ad26.COV2.S vaccination and SARS-CoV-2 variants. Sequencing used immunoSEQ multiplex PCR; TCRdb keeps in-frame clones, though not all of them. The sample has roughly 390,000 clones, approximately 91% seen once. Documented treatment: around 19 received Ad26.COV2.S at low or high dose, single or two shots; roughly five received placebo; per-sample allocation not given. Collection of the samples took place on day 63 after the first injection of vaccine or placebo. This sample comprised peripheral blood, obtained in a trial of Ad26.COV2.S vaccine versus placebo. These receptors all come from a person between 18 and 60 years old who received the Ad26.COV2.S COVID-19 vaccine or a placebo.

The CDR3 coding sequence is TGTGCCAGCAGTGAAGTCGGCGGCCCCAACACTGAAGCTTTCTTT. This sequence encodes CASSEVGGPNTEAFF. The V and J genes are TRBV6-1 and TRBJ1-1; no clear D. Trimming removed 1 base from V and 2 bases from J, with 11 bases in between. The CDR3 runs 15 residues. Germline V CDR1 and CDR2: MNHNS, SASEGT.

The V gene is TRBV7-9, the J gene TRBJ1-5; no reliable D call. Germline values: CDR1 SEHNR, CDR2 FQNEAQ (reference sequence). This CDR3 spans 13 amino acids. The germline V and J ends were trimmed by 5 bases and 0 bases, with 5 bases remaining between them. The CDR3 loop is CASSQDSNQPQHF. CDR3 sequence (DNA): TGTGCCAGCAGCCAAGATAGCAATCAGCCCCAGCATTTT.

The chain carries TRBV2 and TRBJ1-2; D ambiguous. Trimming removed 4 bases at V and 8 bases at J, with 11 bases between. Germline lookup yields CDR1 SNHLY and CDR2 FYNNEI. This CDR3 region has 12 residues. The CDR3 nucleotides are TGTGCCAGCAGTGTGGCAGCACTCGGCTACACCTTC. Its translation is CASSVAALGYTF.

The chain uses TRBV10-3 and TRBJ1-5; 9 bases are shared with TRBD1. The CDR3 runs to 14 residues. With V trimmed by 10 bases and J by 3 bases, 7 bases remained unmatched. Germline values: CDR1 ENHRY, CDR2 SYGVKD. The CDR3 loop is CATTQGADNQPQHF. The CDR3 DNA is TGTGCCACTACACAGGGGGCTGACAATCAGCCCCAGCATTTT.

This chain connects TRBV11-1 to TRBJ2-1, with 8 bases lining up with TRBD2. Germline V lookup: CDR1 SGHAT, CDR2 FQDESV (reference sequence). CDR3 length equals 15 residues. The trim removed 2 bases at V and 7 bases at J, leaving 7 bases unmatched. The CDR3 reads CASSLRIAGSNEQFF. CDR3 sequence (DNA): TGTGCCAGCAGCTTAAGGATAGCGGGGTCGAATGAGCAGTTCTTC.

CDR3 region: CASRPSEWGTQYF. DNA of the CDR3: TGCGCCAGCAGGCCCTCTGAATGGGGGACCCAGTACTTC. This chain connects TRBV5-1 to TRBJ2-5; D unresolved. This CDR3 has 13 amino acids. The V end lost 5 bases, the J end lost 7 bases, and 15 bases lay between the germline ends. Germline loops: CDR1 SGHRS, CDR2 YFSETQ.

This clone was detected once. The gene calls are TRBV5-4 and TRBJ2-3; TRBD1 is a possible D gene (6 bases). CDR1 is SGHNT and CDR2 is YYREEE in the germline V gene (reference sequence). V lost 4 bases and J lost 3, with 12 bases in between. The CDR3 has 14 amino acids. Here the CDR3 reads CASSAPRGTDTQYF. As DNA, the CDR3 is TGTGCCAGCAGCGCACCCAGGGGTACAGATACGCAGTATTTT. Full variable domain (remainder filled in from reference TRBV5-4 and TRBJ2-3): ETGVTQSPTHLIKTRGQQVTLRCSSQSGHNTVSWYQQALGQGPQFIFQYYREEENGRGNFPPRFSGLQFPNYSSELNVNALELDDSALYLCASSAPRGTDTQYFGPGTRLTVL.

The chain employs TRBV5-1 and TRBJ2-3, with D perhaps matching TRBD1 (6 bases). CDR1 is SGHRS, CDR2 YFSETQ, per germline. The V and J ends lost 1 base and 5 bases respectively, with 11 bases between them. This CDR3 comprises 14 residues. CDR3 residues: CASSLQIGGDTQYF. The DNA of the CDR3 is TGCGCCAGCAGCTTGCAGATAGGGGGAGATACGCAGTATTTT. The variable domain in full, completed from reference TRBV5-1 and TRBJ2-3, reads KAGVTQTPRYLIKTRGQQVTLSCSPISGHRSVSWYQQTPGQGLQFLFEYFSETQRNKGNFPGRFSGRQFSNSRSEMNVSTLELGDSALYLCASSLQIGGDTQYFGPGTRLTVL.

The J gene is TRBJ2-7, the V gene TRBV18; TRBD2 is a possible D gene (5 bases). This CDR3 contains 13 residues. Germline lookup yields CDR1 KGHSH and CDR2 LQKENI. V gave up 1 base and J gave up 3 bases, with 7 bases separating them. The CDR3 DNA reads TGTGCCAGCTCACCACTGAGGGACTACGAGCAGTACTTC. Translated: CASSPLRDYEQYF.

The chain links TRBV7-2 to TRBJ2-7; D call uncertain. The germline CDR1 and CDR2 sequences are SGHTA and FQGNSA. Trimming shortened V by 2 bases and J by 4 bases, and 3 bases separated the two germline ends. CDR3 length: 11 residues. The CDR3 protein is CASSLIYEQYF. CDR3 nucleotides: TGTGCCAGCAGCTTAATATACGAGCAGTACTTC.

Only one count was recorded for this clone. The DNA of the CDR3 is TGTGCCAGCAGCTTGTGGGGACAGGGCACAGATACGCAGTATTTT. It specifies CASSLWGQGTDTQYF. The V call is TRBV5-8, the J call TRBJ2-3; 8 bases agree with TRBD1. CDR3 size: 15 residues. The germline CDR1 and CDR2 sequences are SGHTS and YDEGEE. V lost 1 base to trimming and J lost 1 base; unmatched junction nucleotides: 2.

The rearrangement links TRBV30 to TRBJ1-1; the D is unclear. Per germline, CDR1 GTSNPN and CDR2 SVGIG (reference sequence). The CDR3 is 12 amino acids. V gave up 7 bases and J gave up 2 bases, with 11 bases separating them. This CDR3 reads CASTDFNTEAFF. CDR3 sequence (DNA): TGTGCCTCGACGGATTTTAACACTGAAGCTTTCTTT.

The chain carries TRBV5-1 and TRBJ2-7, with TRBD1 matching 7 bases. This CDR3 spans 13 amino acids. The V and J ends lost 4 bases and 6 bases, in that order; junction bases with no gene match: 7. CDR1 is SGHRS and CDR2 is YFSETQ in the germline V gene. The CDR3 region has the DNA TGCGCCAGCAGCGAGGGGACAGTTGGCGAGCAGTACTTC. Translation: CASSEGTVGEQYF.

The chain carries TRBV2 and TRBJ1-2; D remains unclear. The CDR3 covers 8 residues. Germline V gene data show CDR1 as SNHLY and CDR2 as FYNNEI. Deletions cut 8 bases from V and 9 bases from J, with 4 bases between. The CDR3 bases are TGTGCCAGCGGCCGCTACACCTTC. This codes for CASGRYTF.

The gene calls are TRBV10-3 and TRBJ1-1, with D possibly matching TRBD1 (6 bases). This CDR3 is built from 17 residues. Trimming cost V 0 bases and J 1 base, with 15 bases left between them. CDR1 and CDR2 (germline): ENHRY, SYGVKD. DNA of the CDR3: TGTGCCATCAGTGAGTCGGAAGAGGGGGATGGGAACACTGAAGCTTTCTTT. Amino acid sequence: CAISESEEGDGNTEAFF.

This rearrangement joins TRBV4-1 to TRBJ2-5; 9 positions match TRBD2. Germline V lookup: CDR1 MGHRA, CDR2 YSYEKL. This CDR3 region has 14 residues. J gave up 5 bases and V 1 base, and 2 bases lay outside the gene matches. As DNA, the CDR3 is TGCGCCAGCAGCCAAGTAGCGGGAGTGGAGACCCAGTACTTC. Translated, it gives CASSQVAGVETQYF.

This clone was observed once. The V call is TRBV6-5, the J call TRBJ2-3, with 9 positions matching TRBD1. Germline V CDR1 and CDR2: MNHEY, SVGAGI. The V gene end was trimmed by 6 bases and the J gene end by 3 bases; junction bases not matched to a gene: 7. The CDR3 loop spans 15 amino acids. The CDR3 DNA reads TGTGCCAGCAGGAACCGGGACAGGGATACAGATACGCAGTATTTT. Translating gives CASRNRDRDTDTQYF.

This rearrangement joins TRBV5-1 to TRBJ2-2, with 8 nucleotides matching TRBD1. V was clipped by 0 bases and J by 4 bases; unmatched bases: 8. This CDR3 has 17 residues. Germline V gene lookup returns CDR1 SGHRS and CDR2 YFSETQ. The DNA for the CDR3 is TGCGCCAGCAGCTTGGCTCGGACAGGGTTTCCCACCGGGGAGCTGTTTTTT. It is translated as CASSLARTGFPTGELFF.

Only one count was recorded for this clone. The CDR3 nucleotides read TGTGCCAGCAGTTTATCGGGGGGGGGCCGGGCTGAGCAGTTCTTC. Translating gives CASSLSGGGRAEQFF. This chain uses TRBV27 with TRBJ2-1, with D possibly matching TRBD2 (7 bases). Trimming shortened V by 0 bases and J by 9 bases, and 15 bases separated the two germline ends. Per the germline V gene, CDR1 is MNHEY and CDR2 is SMNVEV (reference sequence). CDR3 length: 15 amino acids.

CDR3 sequence reads: CASSEGWGVYNEQFF. The CDR3 region has the DNA TGCGCCAGCAGTGAAGGGTGGGGGGTCTACAATGAGCAGTTCTTC. The V and J genes are TRBV10-1 and TRBJ2-1; D is possibly TRBD2 (6 bases). V was shortened by 3 bases and J by 3 bases, with 12 bases between the two germline ends. CDR3 size: 15 residues. Germline V gene data show CDR1 as WNHNN and CDR2 as SYGVQD (reference sequence).

The genes are TRBV7-8 and TRBJ2-7, with D maybe TRBD1 (6 bases). This CDR3 is 15 amino acids long. Trimming removed 1 base at V and 0 bases at J, with 10 bases between. The V gene's germline CDR1 is SGHVS and CDR2 FQNEAQ. CDR3 amino acids: CASSLDREVSYEQYF. The CDR3 coding sequence is TGTGCCAGCAGCTTAGACAGGGAAGTCTCCTACGAGCAGTACTTC.

V usage is TRBV6-2 or TRBV6-3 and J usage is TRBJ1-4, with TRBD1 matching 7 bases. CDR3 length equals 16 residues. From germline, CDR1 is MNHEY and CDR2 SVGEGT. J gave up 5 bases and V 5 bases, and 11 bases lay outside the gene matches. CDR3 sequence: CASSLLPGTVNEKLFF. In DNA, the CDR3 is TGTGCCAGCAGTCTCCTCCCCGGGACAGTGAATGAAAAACTGTTTTTT.

The CDR3 protein is CASSLAWTGMREQFF. In DNA, the CDR3 is TGTGCCAGCAGCTTAGCTTGGACAGGGATGCGTGAGCAGTTCTTC. V is TRBV7-9 and J is TRBJ2-1; TRBD1 aligns across 8 bases. In germline, CDR1 is SEHNR, CDR2 FQNEAQ (reference sequence). This CDR3 region has 15 residues. Unmatched junction bases numbered 7, after V lost 0 bases and J lost 9 bases.

This clone showed up just once. The V and J genes are TRBV18 and TRBJ1-1; D gene uncertain. Deletions cut 4 bases from V and 1 base from J, with 7 bases between. The CDR3 is 13 residues long. Germline V CDR1 and CDR2: KGHSH, LQKENI. The DNA for the CDR3 is TGTGCCAGCTCACTATCAGAGAACACTGAAGCTTTCTTT. It specifies CASSLSENTEAFF.

V and J are TRBV5-1 and TRBJ1-6; D is perhaps TRBD1 (6 bases). Germline values: CDR1 SGHRS, CDR2 YFSETQ. Trimming stripped 7 bases from V and 10 bases from J, with 15 bases between. The CDR3 has 13 amino acids. CDR3 DNA: TGCGCCAGCGGGGACACGGCGGGATCACCCCTCCACTTT. Encoded protein: CASGDTAGSPLHF. The full variable domain, its missing parts supplied by reference TRBV5-1 and TRBJ1-6, is KAGVTQTPRYLIKTRGQQVTLSCSPISGHRSVSWYQQTPGQGLQFLFEYFSETQRNKGNFPGRFSGRQFSNSRSEMNVSTLELGDSALYLCASGDTAGSPLHFGNGTRLTVT.

The chain uses TRBV7-2 and TRBJ1-2; 12 bases are shared with TRBD1. This CDR3 is built from 16 residues. The germline V gene encodes CDR1 SGHTA and CDR2 FQGNSA. The V and J ends lost 0 bases and 6 bases, in that order; junction bases with no gene match: 5. In nucleotides, the CDR3 is TGTGCCAGCAGCTTAGCTAGTGGGACAGGGGGCGATGGCTACACCTTC. Translation: CASSLASGTGGDGYTF. Full variable domain (rest looked up from reference TRBV7-2 and TRBJ1-2): GAGVSQSPSNKVTEKGKDVELRCDPISGHTALYWYRQSLGQGLEFLIYFQGNSAPDKSGLPSDRFSAERTGGSVSTLTIQRTQQEDSAVYLCASSLASGTGGDGYTFGSGTRLTVV.